Listed here are 23 T cell receptor beta chains from one sample, sequenced in a study of blood T cell repertoires in COVID-19. TCRdb's table, derived via immunoSEQ multiplex PCR, lists solely in-frame clones and lacks some. The sample has under 300,000 clones, approximately 88% seen once. The material sequenced was PBMCs or T cells enriched from blood (not recorded which). These receptor sequences come from a woman between 35 and 50 years old with acute COVID-19.

The chain employs TRBV20-1 and TRBJ2-2, with 7 nucleotides matching TRBD2. Losses at the gene ends were 3 bases for V and 3 bases for J; bases not matched to a gene: 4. Germline V gives CDR1 DFQATT, CDR2 SNEGSKA (reference sequence). The CDR3 is 14 amino acids. This CDR3 is CSASRRGDTGELFF. The CDR3 region has the DNA TGCAGTGCTAGTCGCCGGGGGGACACCGGGGAGCTGTTTTTT.

V usage is TRBV14 and J usage is TRBJ1-1; TRBD1 might be the D (6 bases). The CDR3 consists of 13 residues. The V and J ends lost 2 bases and 5 bases respectively, with 9 bases between them. Germline CDR1 and CDR2: SGHDN and FVKESK. CDR3 in DNA: TGTGCCAGCAGCCAAAAAGGGGGAACTGAAGCTTTCTTT. Translated, it gives CASSQKGGTEAFF.

The chain combines TRBV3-1 (or the pseudogene TRBV3-2) with TRBJ2-7, with TRBD2 as a possible D gene (7 bases). Trimming stripped 0 bases from V and 4 bases from J, with 13 bases between. Looked up from germline, CDR1 is LGHDT and CDR2 is YNNKEL (reference sequence). The CDR3 has 15 amino acids. CDR3 sequence: CASSQDGGGGYEQYV. CDR3 bases: TGTGCCAGCAGCCAAGATGGGGGAGGGGGATACGAGCAGTACGTC.

The chain is built from TRBV30 and TRBJ1-2, with D possibly matching TRBD1 (6 bases). V was pared by 2 bases and J by 7 bases, with 14 bases between. From germline, CDR1 is GTSNPN and CDR2 SVGIG (reference sequence). The CDR3 extends over 13 amino acids. CDR3 sequence: CAWSPTGSSGYTF. DNA of the CDR3: TGTGCCTGGAGTCCTACAGGGTCGAGTGGCTACACCTTC.

This chain connects TRBV14 to TRBJ2-7; 8 bases align to TRBD1. Trimming cost V 0 bases and J 6 bases; bases outside gene matches: 7. There are 15 residues in the CDR3. Per the germline V gene, CDR1 is SGHDN and CDR2 is FVKESK. The chain's CDR3 is CASSQDLTGVGEQYF. The CDR3 bases are TGTGCCAGCAGCCAAGATCTGACAGGGGTTGGCGAGCAGTACTTC.

This sequence joins TRBV7-2 and TRBJ2-5, with 9 positions matching TRBD2. With V trimmed by 5 bases and J by 7 bases, 8 bases remained unmatched. In germline, CDR1 is SGHTA, CDR2 FQGNSA. The CDR3 has 14 residues. The CDR3 is CASSQGLALGTQYF. CDR3 nucleotides: TGTGCCAGCAGCCAAGGACTAGCGCTGGGGACCCAGTACTTC. Complete variable domain (other parts from reference TRBV7-2 and TRBJ2-5): GAGVSQSPSNKVTEKGKDVELRCDPISGHTALYWYRQSLGQGLEFLIYFQGNSAPDKSGLPSDRFSAERTGGSVSTLTIQRTQQEDSAVYLCASSQGLALGTQYFGPGTRLLVL.

This chain links TRBV30 with TRBJ2-3; 9 bases align to TRBD2. CDR3 length equals 17 residues. V trimming: 0 bases; J trimming: 2 bases; junction bases outside the gene matches: 9. Per germline, CDR1 GTSNPN and CDR2 SVGIG (reference sequence). The CDR3 sequence: CAWSVPRTSVSTDTQYF. Here the CDR3 DNA reads TGTGCCTGGAGTGTCCCCAGGACTAGCGTTTCCACAGATACGCAGTATTTT.

The chain combines TRBV10-3 with TRBJ1-6; 9 bases match TRBD1. Germline V lookup: CDR1 ENHRY, CDR2 SYGVKD. The CDR3 has 15 residues. The V gene end was trimmed by 3 bases and the J gene end by 7 bases; junction bases not matched to a gene: 4. CDR3 bases: TGTGCCATCAGTGATAAGGGACAGGGAAATTCACCCCTCCACTTT. As protein: CAISDKGQGNSPLHF.

The V call is TRBV12-5, the J call TRBJ2-1, with 12 nucleotides matching TRBD2. V was clipped by 5 bases and J by 5 bases; unmatched bases: 7. This CDR3 has 16 residues. Germline CDR1 LGHNT, CDR2 FRNRAP. CDR3 sequence (DNA): TGTGCTAGTGGTCTACGACTAGCGGGAGACCACAATGAGCAGTTCTTC. Its translation: CASGLRLAGDHNEQFF.

The V call is TRBV15, the J call TRBJ1-4; the D gene is possibly TRBD1 (5 bases). Germline lookup yields CDR1 LNHNV and CDR2 YYDKDF (reference sequence). Trimming left V 6 bases short and J 5 bases short, with 13 bases between. The CDR3 has 14 amino acids. The CDR3 sequence is CATSGGASNEKLFF. For the CDR3, the DNA is TGTGCCACCAGTGGAGGGGCCTCGAATGAAAAACTGTTTTTT.

The rearrangement links TRBV7-9 to TRBJ2-7, with 8 bases identical to TRBD2. CDR3 length equals 11 residues. V dropped 1 base and J dropped 11; count of bases not matched to a gene: 1. The germline V gene has CDR1 SEHNR and CDR2 FQNEAQ (reference sequence). CDR3 region: CASSLGTSKYV. The CDR3 region has the DNA TGTGCCAGCAGCTTAGGGACTAGCAAGTACGTC.

V is TRBV10-1 and J is TRBJ2-3; D call uncertain. This CDR3 is 18 amino acids long. Germline V gives CDR1 WNHNN, CDR2 SYGVQD (reference sequence). Trimming removed 0 bases from V and 5 bases from J, with 21 bases in between. CDR3 bases: TGCGCCAGCAGTGAGTCTAAATCCCCGGTGCACCCCTTAGATACGCAGTATTTT. This encodes CASSESKSPVHPLDTQYF.

The rearrangement links TRBV4-1 to TRBJ2-2; 8 bases are a match to TRBD1. The V gene's germline CDR1 is MGHRA and CDR2 YSYEKL. With V trimmed by 2 bases and J by 2 bases, 7 bases remained unmatched. CDR3 length equals 17 residues. The CDR3 is CASSQTTGDVNTGELFF. DNA for the CDR3: TGCGCCAGCAGCCAAACGACAGGGGATGTCAACACCGGGGAGCTGTTTTTT.

This clone was seen a few times. The rearrangement joins TRBV12-3 or TRBV12-4 to TRBJ1-2, with 7 bases matching TRBD1. The CDR3 runs to 13 residues. Trimming at V came to 6 bases and at J to 7 bases, leaving 8 bases not matched to a gene. CDR3 nucleotides: TGTGCCAGCAGCCGAGGGGGCGAGGTTGGCTACACCTTC. Translation: CASSRGGEVGYTF.

The chain links TRBV9 to TRBJ1-2; tentatively, D is TRBD1 (6 bases). The CDR3 runs to 15 residues. CDR1 is SGDLS, CDR2 YYNGEE, per germline. V was shortened by 0 bases and J by 1 base, with 10 bases between the two germline ends. CDR3 DNA: TGTGCCAGCAGCGTAGGGACAGACCTTAACTATGGCTACACCTTC. Its translation is CASSVGTDLNYGYTF. Together with reference TRBV9 and TRBJ1-2, the CDR3 gives the full variable domain: DSGVTQTPKHLITATGQRVTLRCSPRSGDLSVYWYQQSLDQGLQFLIQYYNGEERAKGNILERFSAQQFPDLHSELNLSSLELGDSALYFCASSVGTDLNYGYTFGSGTRLTVV.

The chain links TRBV10-2 to TRBJ2-1; 8 nucleotides line up with TRBD2. This CDR3 contains 16 residues. The ends lost 3 bases at V and 3 bases at J; junction bases unmatched: 7. CDR1 is WSHSY and CDR2 is SAAADI in the germline V gene. In DNA, the CDR3 is TGCGCCAGCAGTGACAATCTCCGGGGGGGCTACAATGAGCAGTTCTTC. Encoded protein: CASSDNLRGGYNEQFF.

The rearrangement uses TRBV2 and TRBJ1-1, with 7 bases matching TRBD1. The germline gives CDR1 SNHLY, CDR2 FYNNEI. CDR3 length: 11 amino acids. The V and J ends lost 8 bases and 10 bases, in that order; junction bases with no gene match: 7. DNA of the CDR3: TGTGCCAGCTCTGGAGGGGGCGCAGCTTTCTTT. It specifies CASSGGGAAFF.

The V call is TRBV24-1, the J call TRBJ2-3; 7 positions agree with TRBD2. The CDR3 covers 15 residues. Germline V gene data show CDR1 as KGHDR and CDR2 as SFDVKD. V shed 5 bases, J shed 3 bases, and the junction held 7 bases outside the gene matches. The DNA of the CDR3 is TGTGCCACCAGTGGACCCCTGGGGGGGACAGATACGCAGTATTTT. Its protein is CATSGPLGGTDTQYF.

The chain has TRBV19 and TRBJ1-1; the D gene is possibly TRBD1 (5 bases). The CDR3 consists of 15 residues. The germline CDR1 and CDR2 sequences are LNHDA and SQIVND (reference sequence). Trimming shortened V by 4 bases and J by 0 bases, and 12 bases separated the two germline ends. CDR3 residues: CASSKQGLMNTEAFF. The DNA for the CDR3 is TGTGCCAGTAGTAAGCAGGGCCTTATGAACACTGAAGCTTTCTTT.

The rearrangement joins TRBV9 to TRBJ1-5, with D perhaps matching TRBD1 (6 bases). CDR1 is SGDLS, CDR2 YYNGEE, per germline. V shed 0 bases and J shed 4 bases, with 11 bases lying between them. CDR3 length: 15 amino acids. The CDR3 is CASSVEGVSNQPQHF. The DNA of the CDR3 is TGTGCCAGCAGCGTAGAGGGGGTCAGTAATCAGCCCCAGCATTTT.

The J gene is TRBJ2-1, the V gene TRBV6-5; a weak D match, TRBD1 (5 bases). Trimming removed 7 bases from V and 5 bases from J, with 18 bases in between. Looked up from germline, CDR1 is MNHEY and CDR2 is SVGAGI. CDR3 length equals 15 residues. The CDR3 DNA sequence: TGTGCCAGCAACCTACAGGCCGGAACTAACAATGAGCAGTTCTTC. It encodes CASNLQAGTNNEQFF.

This chain connects TRBV24-1 to TRBJ1-5, with TRBD1 matching over 12 bases. The CDR3 covers 20 residues. CDR1 KGHDR and CDR2 SFDVKD come from the germline V gene. V was clipped by 1 base and J by 0 bases; unmatched bases: 9. This CDR3 reads CATSDLRDRGRRDSNQPQHF. The CDR3 nucleotides are TGTGCCACCAGTGATTTAAGGGACAGGGGGCGCCGGGATAGCAATCAGCCCCAGCATTTT.

The CDR3 DNA sequence: TGTGCCTGGGGACAGGGGCTAACAACTAATGAAAAACTGTTTTTT. Translation gives CAWGQGLTTNEKLFF. J is TRBJ1-4 and V is TRBV30, with 9 bases lining up with TRBD1. V shed 5 bases and J 0 bases; nucleotides not matched to a gene: 4. From germline, CDR1 is GTSNPN and CDR2 SVGIG (reference sequence). The CDR3 extends over 15 amino acids.